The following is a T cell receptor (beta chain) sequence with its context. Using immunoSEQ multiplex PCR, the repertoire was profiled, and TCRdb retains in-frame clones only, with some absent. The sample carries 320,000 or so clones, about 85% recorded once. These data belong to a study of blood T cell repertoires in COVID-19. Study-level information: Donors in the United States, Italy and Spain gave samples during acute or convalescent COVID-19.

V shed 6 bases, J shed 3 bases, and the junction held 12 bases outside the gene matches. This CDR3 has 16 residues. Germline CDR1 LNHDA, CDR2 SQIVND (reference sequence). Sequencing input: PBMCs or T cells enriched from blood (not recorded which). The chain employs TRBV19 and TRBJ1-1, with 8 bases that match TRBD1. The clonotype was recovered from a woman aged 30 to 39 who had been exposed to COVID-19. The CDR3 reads CASRLRGRGGDTEAFF. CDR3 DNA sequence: TGTGCCAGTAGACTCAGGGGGCGGGGAGGGGACACTGAAGCTTTCTTT. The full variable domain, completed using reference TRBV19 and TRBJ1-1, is DGGITQSPKYLFRKEGQNVTLSCEQNLNHDAMYWYRQDPGQGLRLIYYSQIVNDFQKGDIAEGYSVSREKKESFPLTVTSAQKNPTAFYLCASRLRGRGGDTEAFFGQGTRLTVV.